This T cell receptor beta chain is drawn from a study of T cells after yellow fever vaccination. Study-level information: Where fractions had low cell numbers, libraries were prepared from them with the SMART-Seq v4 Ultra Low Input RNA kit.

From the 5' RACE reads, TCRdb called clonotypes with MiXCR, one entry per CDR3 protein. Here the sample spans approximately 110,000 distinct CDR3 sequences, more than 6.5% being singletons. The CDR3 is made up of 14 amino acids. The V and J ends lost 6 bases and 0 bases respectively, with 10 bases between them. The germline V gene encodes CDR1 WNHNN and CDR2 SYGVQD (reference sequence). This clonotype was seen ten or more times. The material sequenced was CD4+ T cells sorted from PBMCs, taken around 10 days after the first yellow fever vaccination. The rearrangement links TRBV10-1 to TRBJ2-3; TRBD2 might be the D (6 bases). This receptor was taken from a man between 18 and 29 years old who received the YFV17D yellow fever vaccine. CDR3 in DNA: TGCGCCAGCAGCCGGGAGCTCAGCACAGATACGCAGTATTTT. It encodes CASSRELSTDTQYF.